Listed below are T cell receptor beta chains from one sample, sequenced in a study of blood T cell repertoires in COVID-19. Sequenced by immunoSEQ multiplex PCR; TCRdb stores in-frame clones only, minus some. The sample shows around 130,000 clones, under 85% of them seen only once. The sample comprised peripheral blood. The source is a woman aged 55-75 years with acute or convalescent COVID-19. Both conserved end residues are part of each CDR3. The D gene is left open where the match is weak. The size field is filled for only some rows; it gives once, few, many or a size class.

v_gene: TRBV19
len: 13
d_gene: TRBD1
abundance: once
j_gene: TRBJ1-2
CDR3aa: CASSIAGGHGYTF
CDR3nt: TGTGCCAGTAGTATAGCAGGGGGACATGGCTACACCTTC

v_gene: TRBV3-1/TRBV3-2
len: 13
d_gene: -
abundance: -
j_gene: TRBJ1-2
CDR3aa: CASSQGVGSGYTF
CDR3nt: TGTGCCAGCAGCCAAGGGGTAGGGAGCGGCTACACCTTC

v_gene: TRBV9
len: 15
d_gene: -
abundance: -
j_gene: TRBJ1-3
CDR3aa: CASSVSPSSGNTIYF
CDR3nt: TGTGCCAGCAGCGTATCCCCCAGCTCTGGAAACACCATATATTTT

v_gene: TRBV28
len: 14
d_gene: TRBD1
abundance: -
j_gene: TRBJ1-2
CDR3aa: CASSLRGQYYGYTF
CDR3nt: TGTGCCAGCAGTTTACGGGGACAGTACTATGGCTACACCTTC

v_gene: TRBV10-2
len: 15
d_gene: TRBD1
abundance: -
j_gene: TRBJ1-2
CDR3aa: CASRAGGREGNGYTF
CDR3nt: TGCGCCAGCAGGGCAGGGGGCAGGGAGGGGAATGGCTACACCTTC

v_gene: TRBV10-3
len: 15
d_gene: TRBD2
abundance: -
j_gene: TRBJ2-5
CDR3aa: CAISEIAGGMETQYF
CDR3nt: TGTGCCATCAGTGAAATAGCGGGGGGGATGGAGACCCAGTACTTC

v_gene: TRBV12-3/TRBV12-4
len: 13
d_gene: -
abundance: -
j_gene: TRBJ1-1
CDR3aa: CASSSGRGTEAFF
CDR3nt: TGTGCCAGCAGTAGTGGTAGGGGCACTGAAGCTTTCTTT

v_gene: TRBV11-2
len: 15
d_gene: TRBD1
abundance: -
j_gene: TRBJ2-7
CDR3aa: CASSLDRDRVGEQYF
CDR3nt: TGTGCCAGCAGCTTAGACCGGGACAGGGTCGGCGAGCAGTACTTC

v_gene: TRBV27
len: 14
d_gene: TRBD1
abundance: -
j_gene: TRBJ1-2
CDR3aa: CASSTDRGVGGYTF
CDR3nt: TGTGCCAGCAGTACCGACAGGGGGGTGGGGGGCTACACCTTC

v_gene: TRBV19
len: 12
d_gene: -
abundance: -
j_gene: TRBJ1-1
CDR3aa: CASKGRETEAFF
CDR3nt: TGTGCCAGTAAGGGAAGGGAGACTGAAGCTTTCTTT

v_gene: TRBV5-1
len: 15
d_gene: TRBD1
abundance: -
j_gene: TRBJ1-1
CDR3aa: CASSLPGTGDTEAFF
CDR3nt: TGCGCCAGCAGCTTGCCCGGGACAGGAGACACTGAAGCTTTCTTT

v_gene: TRBV30
len: 13
d_gene: -
abundance: few
j_gene: TRBJ1-3
CDR3aa: CAWTPLPGNTIYF
CDR3nt: TGTGCCTGGACCCCTCTACCTGGAAACACCATATATTTT

v_gene: TRBV29-1
len: 12
d_gene: -
abundance: -
j_gene: TRBJ1-2
CDR3aa: CSVWEEGYGYTF
CDR3nt: TGCAGCGTTTGGGAGGAGGGCTATGGCTACACCTTC